The source of this T cell receptor (beta chain) is a study of cytomegalovirus exposure and HLA in healthy donors. CDR1 is MNHNY, CDR2 SVGAGI, per germline (reference sequence). J was trimmed by 2 bases and V by 5 bases; bases with no gene match: 9. This CDR3 has 16 residues. This PCR relied on a set of 60 Vbeta primers and 13 Jbeta primers. The assay was immunoSEQ multiplex PCR, and TCRdb's table has in-frame clones only and misses some. The sample lists approximately 250,000 clones, about 85% occurring once. The clonotype comes from a girl aged 2 to 9 in good health and CMV-seronegative. The V call is TRBV6-6, the J call TRBJ2-1, with 7 bases matching TRBD1. Sequences were obtained from PBMCs. DNA of the CDR3: TGTGCCAGCAGTAGCCCCGGGACAGCGGCCTACAATGAGCAGTTCTTC. Translation gives CASSSPGTAAYNEQFF.